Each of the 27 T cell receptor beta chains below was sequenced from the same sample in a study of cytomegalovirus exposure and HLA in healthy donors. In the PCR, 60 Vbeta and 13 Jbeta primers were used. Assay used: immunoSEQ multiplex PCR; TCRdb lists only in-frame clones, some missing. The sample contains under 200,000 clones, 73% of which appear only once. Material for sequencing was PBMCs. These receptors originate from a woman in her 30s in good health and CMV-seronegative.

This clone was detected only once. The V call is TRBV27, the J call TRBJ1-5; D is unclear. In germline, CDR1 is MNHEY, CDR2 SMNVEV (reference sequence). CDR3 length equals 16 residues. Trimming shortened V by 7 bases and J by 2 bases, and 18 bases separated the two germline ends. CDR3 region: CASKVTPSPGNQPQHF. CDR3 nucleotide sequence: TGTGCCAGCAAAGTAACTCCCTCTCCGGGCAATCAGCCCCAGCATTTT.

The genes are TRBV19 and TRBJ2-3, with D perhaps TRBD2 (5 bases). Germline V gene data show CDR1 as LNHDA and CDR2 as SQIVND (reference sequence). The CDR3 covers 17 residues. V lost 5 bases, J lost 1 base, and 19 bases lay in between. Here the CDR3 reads CASSPDGVPYRTDTQYF. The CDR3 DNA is TGTGCCAGTAGTCCTGACGGGGTCCCATATCGCACAGATACGCAGTATTTT.

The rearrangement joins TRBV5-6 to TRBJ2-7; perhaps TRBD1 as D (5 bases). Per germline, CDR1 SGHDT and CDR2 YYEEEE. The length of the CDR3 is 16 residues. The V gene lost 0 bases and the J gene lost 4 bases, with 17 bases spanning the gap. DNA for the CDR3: TGTGCCAGCAGCTTGGACAGGCCGAGAACGGTATACGAGCAGTACTTC. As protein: CASSLDRPRTVYEQYF.

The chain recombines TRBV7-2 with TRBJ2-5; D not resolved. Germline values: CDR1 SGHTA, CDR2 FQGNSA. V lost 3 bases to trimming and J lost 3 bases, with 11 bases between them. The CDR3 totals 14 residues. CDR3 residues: CASSFSFGEETQYF. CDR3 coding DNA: TGTGCCAGCAGCTTTTCCTTCGGAGAAGAGACCCAGTACTTC.

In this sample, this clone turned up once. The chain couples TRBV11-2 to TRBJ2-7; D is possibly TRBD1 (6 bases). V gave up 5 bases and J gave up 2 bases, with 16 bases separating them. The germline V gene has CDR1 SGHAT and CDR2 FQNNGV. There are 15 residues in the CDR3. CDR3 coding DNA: TGTGCCAGCAGCCCAGGGGTGGGTCAGGCCTACGAGCAGTACTTC. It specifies CASSPGVGQAYEQYF.

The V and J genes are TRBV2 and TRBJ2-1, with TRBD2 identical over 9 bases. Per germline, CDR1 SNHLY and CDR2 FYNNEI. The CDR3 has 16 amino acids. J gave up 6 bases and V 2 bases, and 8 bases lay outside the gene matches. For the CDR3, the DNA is TGTGCCAGCAGTGAATTCTGGCGGGAGGGCCTCAATGAGCAGTTCTTC. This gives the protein CASSEFWREGLNEQFF.

The CDR3 bases are TGTGCCAGCAGGCAGGGGGATAGCAATCAGCCCCAGCATTTT. Protein sequence: CASRQGDSNQPQHF. The V call is TRBV6-1, the J call TRBJ1-5; 7 positions agree with TRBD1. The germline V gene has CDR1 MNHNS and CDR2 SASEGT. V was clipped by 6 bases and J by 0 bases; unmatched bases: 2. The CDR3 is made up of 14 amino acids.

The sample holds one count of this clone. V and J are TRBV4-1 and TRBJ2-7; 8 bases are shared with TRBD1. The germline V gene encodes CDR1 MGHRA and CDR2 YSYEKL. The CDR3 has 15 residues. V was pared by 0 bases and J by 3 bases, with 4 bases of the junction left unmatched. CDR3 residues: CASSQEQGVYYEQYF. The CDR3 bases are TGCGCCAGCAGCCAAGAACAGGGGGTATACTACGAGCAGTACTTC.

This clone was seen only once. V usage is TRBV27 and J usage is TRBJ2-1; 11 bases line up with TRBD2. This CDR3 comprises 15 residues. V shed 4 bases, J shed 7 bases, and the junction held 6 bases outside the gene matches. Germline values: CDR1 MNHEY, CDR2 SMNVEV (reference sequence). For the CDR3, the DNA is TGTGCCAGCAGTTGGGGGACTAGCGGCACAAATGAGCAGTTCTTC. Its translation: CASSWGTSGTNEQFF.

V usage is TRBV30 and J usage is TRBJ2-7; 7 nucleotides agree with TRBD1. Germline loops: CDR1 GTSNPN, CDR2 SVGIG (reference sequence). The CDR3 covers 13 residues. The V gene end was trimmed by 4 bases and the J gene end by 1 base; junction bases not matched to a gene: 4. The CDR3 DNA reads TGTGCCTGGACCGGGACAGTATCCTACGAGCAGTACTTC. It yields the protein CAWTGTVSYEQYF.

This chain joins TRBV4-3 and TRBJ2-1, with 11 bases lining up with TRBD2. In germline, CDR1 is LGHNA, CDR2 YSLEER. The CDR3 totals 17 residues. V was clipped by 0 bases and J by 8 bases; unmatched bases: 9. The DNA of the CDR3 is TGCGCCAGCAGCCAAGATTACTTAGCGGGAGGGCCGGATGAGCAGTTCTTC. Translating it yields CASSQDYLAGGPDEQFF.

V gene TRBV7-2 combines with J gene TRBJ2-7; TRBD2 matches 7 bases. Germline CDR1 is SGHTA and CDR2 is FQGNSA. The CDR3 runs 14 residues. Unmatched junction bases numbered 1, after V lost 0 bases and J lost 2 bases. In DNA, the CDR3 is TGTGCCAGCAGCTTAGCGGGAGGGCCCTACGAGCAGTACTTC. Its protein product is CASSLAGGPYEQYF. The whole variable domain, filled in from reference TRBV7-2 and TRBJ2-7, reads GAGVSQSPSNKVTEKGKDVELRCDPISGHTALYWYRQSLGQGLEFLIYFQGNSAPDKSGLPSDRFSAERTGGSVSTLTIQRTQQEDSAVYLCASSLAGGPYEQYFGPGTRLTVT.

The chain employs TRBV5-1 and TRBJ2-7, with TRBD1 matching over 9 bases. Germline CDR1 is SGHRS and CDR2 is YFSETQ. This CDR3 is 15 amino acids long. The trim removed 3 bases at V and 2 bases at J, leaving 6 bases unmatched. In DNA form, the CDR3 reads TGCGCCAGCAGCTCTGGGCGGGACAGGGCCTACGAGCAGTACTTC. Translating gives CASSSGRDRAYEQYF.

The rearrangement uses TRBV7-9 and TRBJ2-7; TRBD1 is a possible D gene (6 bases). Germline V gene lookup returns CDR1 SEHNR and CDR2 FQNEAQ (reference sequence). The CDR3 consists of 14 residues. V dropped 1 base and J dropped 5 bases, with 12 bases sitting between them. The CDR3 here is CASSLVWTANEQYF. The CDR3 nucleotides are TGTGCCAGCAGCTTAGTTTGGACAGCAAACGAGCAGTACTTC.

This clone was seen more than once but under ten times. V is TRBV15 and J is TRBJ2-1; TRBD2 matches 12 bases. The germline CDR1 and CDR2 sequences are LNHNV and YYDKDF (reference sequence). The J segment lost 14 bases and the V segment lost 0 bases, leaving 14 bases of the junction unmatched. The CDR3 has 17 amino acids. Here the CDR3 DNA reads TGTGCCACCAGCAGAGATCCGCGTACTAGCGGGGGGCCTCGAGAGTTCTTC. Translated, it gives CATSRDPRTSGGPREFF.

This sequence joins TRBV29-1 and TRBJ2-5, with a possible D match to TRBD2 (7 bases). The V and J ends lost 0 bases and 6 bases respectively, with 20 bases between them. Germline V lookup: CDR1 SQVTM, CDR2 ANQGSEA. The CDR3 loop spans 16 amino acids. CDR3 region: CSVEDRGGGARKTQYF. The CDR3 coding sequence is TGCAGCGTTGAAGATCGCGGAGGGGGGGCGAGGAAGACCCAGTACTTC.

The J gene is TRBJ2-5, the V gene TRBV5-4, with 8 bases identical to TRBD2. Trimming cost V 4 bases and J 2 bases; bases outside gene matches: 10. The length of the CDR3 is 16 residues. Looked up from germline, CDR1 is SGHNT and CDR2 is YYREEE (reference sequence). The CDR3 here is CASSPIAGTGQETQYF. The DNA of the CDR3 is TGTGCCAGCAGCCCGATAGCGGGGACCGGTCAAGAGACCCAGTACTTC.

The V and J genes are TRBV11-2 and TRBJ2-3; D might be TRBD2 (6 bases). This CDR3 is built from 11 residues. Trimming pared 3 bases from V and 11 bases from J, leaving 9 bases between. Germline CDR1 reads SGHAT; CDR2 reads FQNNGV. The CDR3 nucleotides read TGTGCCAGCAGCTTCGGGCGGGAGCAGTATTTT. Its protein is CASSFGREQYF.

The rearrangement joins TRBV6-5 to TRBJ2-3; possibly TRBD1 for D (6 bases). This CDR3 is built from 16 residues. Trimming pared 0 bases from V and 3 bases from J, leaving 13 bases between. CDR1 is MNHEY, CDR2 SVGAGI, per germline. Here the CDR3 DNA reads TGTGCCAGCAGTTACTCGCAGGGGTCGGGAACAGATACGCAGTATTTT. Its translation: CASSYSQGSGTDTQYF.

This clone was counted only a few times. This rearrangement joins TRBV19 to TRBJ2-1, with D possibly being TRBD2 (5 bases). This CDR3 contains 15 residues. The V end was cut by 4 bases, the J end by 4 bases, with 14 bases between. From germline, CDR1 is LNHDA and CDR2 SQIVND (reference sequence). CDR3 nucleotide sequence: TGTGCCAGTAGTAACGACTACTTAACGTACAATGAGCAGTTCTTC. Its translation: CASSNDYLTYNEQFF. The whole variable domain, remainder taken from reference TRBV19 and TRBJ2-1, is DGGITQSPKYLFRKEGQNVTLSCEQNLNHDAMYWYRQDPGQGLRLIYYSQIVNDFQKGDIAEGYSVSREKKESFPLTVTSAQKNPTAFYLCASSNDYLTYNEQFFGPGTRLTVL.

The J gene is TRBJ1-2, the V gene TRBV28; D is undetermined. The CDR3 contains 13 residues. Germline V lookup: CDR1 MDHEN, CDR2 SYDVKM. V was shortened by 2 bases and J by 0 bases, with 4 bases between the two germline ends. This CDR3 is CASSLKPNYGYTF. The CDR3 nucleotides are TGTGCCAGCAGTTTAAAGCCTAACTATGGCTACACCTTC.

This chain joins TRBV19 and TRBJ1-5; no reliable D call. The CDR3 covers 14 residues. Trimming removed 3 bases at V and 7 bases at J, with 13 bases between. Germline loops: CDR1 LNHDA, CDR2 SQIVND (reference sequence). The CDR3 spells CASSMRIVGQPQHF. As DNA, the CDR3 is TGTGCCAGTAGTATGAGGATCGTCGGCCAGCCCCAGCATTTT.

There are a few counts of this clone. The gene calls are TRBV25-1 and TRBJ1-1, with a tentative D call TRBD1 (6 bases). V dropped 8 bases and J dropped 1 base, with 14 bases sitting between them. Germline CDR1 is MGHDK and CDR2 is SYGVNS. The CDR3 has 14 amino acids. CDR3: CASRREGENTEAFF. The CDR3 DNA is TGTGCCAGCCGTCGGGAGGGGGAGAACACTGAAGCTTTCTTT.

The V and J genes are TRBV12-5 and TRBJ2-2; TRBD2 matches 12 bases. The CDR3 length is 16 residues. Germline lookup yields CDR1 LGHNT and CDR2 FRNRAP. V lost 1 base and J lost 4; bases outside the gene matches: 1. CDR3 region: CASGLGLAGVTGELFF. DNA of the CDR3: TGTGCTAGTGGTTTGGGACTAGCGGGGGTCACCGGGGAGCTGTTTTTT. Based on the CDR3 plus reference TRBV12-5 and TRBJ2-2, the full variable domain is DARVTQTPRHKVTEMGQEVTMRCQPILGHNTVFWYRQTMMQGLELLAYFRNRAPLDDSGMPKDRFSAEMPDATLATLKIQPSEPRDSAVYFCASGLGLAGVTGELFFGEGSRLTVL.

Written as DNA, the CDR3 is TGTGCCAGCAGCTTAGACAGGGAGGGTGAGCAGTTCTTC. Its protein product is CASSLDREGEQFF. The rearrangement links TRBV7-8 to TRBJ2-1; the D gene is possibly TRBD2 (7 bases). The V gene's germline CDR1 is SGHVS and CDR2 FQNEAQ. The CDR3 extends over 13 amino acids. The V end was cut by 1 base, the J end by 9 bases, with 10 bases between. Supplemented by reference TRBV7-8 and TRBJ2-1, the full variable domain reads GAGVSQSPRYKVAKRGQDVALRCDPISGHVSLFWYQQALGQGPEFLTYFQNEAQLDKSGLPSDRFFAERPEGSVSTLKIQRTQQEDSAVYLCASSLDREGEQFFGPGTRLTVL.

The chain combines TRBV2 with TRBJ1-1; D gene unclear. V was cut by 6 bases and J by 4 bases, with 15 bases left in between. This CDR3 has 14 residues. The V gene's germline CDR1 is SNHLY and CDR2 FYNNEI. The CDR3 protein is CASRVPYSGTEAFF. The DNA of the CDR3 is TGTGCCAGCAGAGTACCCTATTCCGGCACTGAAGCTTTCTTT.

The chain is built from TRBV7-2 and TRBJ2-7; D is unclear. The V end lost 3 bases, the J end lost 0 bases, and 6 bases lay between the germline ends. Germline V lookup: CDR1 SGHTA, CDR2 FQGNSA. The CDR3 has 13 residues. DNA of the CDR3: TGTGCCAGCAGCTTCGTCAGCTCCTACGAGCAGTACTTC. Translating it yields CASSFVSSYEQYF. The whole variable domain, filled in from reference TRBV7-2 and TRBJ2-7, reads GAGVSQSPSNKVTEKGKDVELRCDPISGHTALYWYRQSLGQGLEFLIYFQGNSAPDKSGLPSDRFSAERTGGSVSTLTIQRTQQEDSAVYLCASSFVSSYEQYFGPGTRLTVT.